These 8 T cell receptor beta chains originate from one sample sequenced in a study of cytomegalovirus exposure and HLA in healthy donors. Data came from immunoSEQ multiplex PCR; TCRdb stores just in-frame clones and leaves some out. The sample contains 100,000 to 130,000 clones, roughly 95% of which appear only once. Sequencing was performed on PBMCs. The receptors shown here come from a woman younger than 35 in good health and CMV-seronegative.

The chain carries TRBV28 and TRBJ1-2; 7 bases fit TRBD1. Germline lookup yields CDR1 MDHEN and CDR2 SYDVKM. The V gene end was trimmed by 5 bases and the J gene end by 8 bases; junction bases not matched to a gene: 2. The CDR3 has 11 amino acids. This CDR3 reads CASSTGVGYTF. For the CDR3, the DNA is TGTGCCAGCAGTACAGGGGTAGGCTACACCTTC.

The V call is TRBV5-5, the J call TRBJ2-3; 11 bases agree with TRBD2. Unmatched junction bases numbered 6, after V lost 4 bases and J lost 2 bases. CDR1 is SGHKS, CDR2 YYEKEE, per germline (reference sequence). The CDR3 runs 16 residues. CDR3 in amino acids: CASSPLAGGVTDTQYF. The CDR3 nucleotides are TGTGCCAGCAGCCCGCTAGCGGGGGGAGTCACAGATACGCAGTATTTT.

J is TRBJ2-3 and V is TRBV7-9, with 9 bases that match TRBD2. Germline V CDR1 and CDR2: SEHNR, FQNEAQ (reference sequence). The V gene end was trimmed by 0 bases and the J gene end by 3 bases; junction bases not matched to a gene: 13. The CDR3 extends over 19 amino acids. CDR3 protein: CASSLAVRGGPSGTDTQYF. CDR3 sequence (DNA): TGTGCCAGCAGCTTAGCGGTGCGGGGGGGCCCGAGTGGGACAGATACGCAGTATTTT.

CDR3 residues: CASSLRRGGGVGETQYF. The CDR3 DNA reads TGTGCCAGCAGCTTAAGACGTGGCGGGGGGGTTGGGGAGACCCAGTACTTC. J is TRBJ2-5 and V is TRBV7-2; 9 positions agree with TRBD2. The V gene's germline CDR1 is SGHTA and CDR2 FQGNSA. The ends lost 2 bases at V and 5 bases at J; junction bases unmatched: 12. The CDR3 runs 17 residues. Together with reference TRBV7-2 and TRBJ2-5, the CDR3 gives the full variable domain: GAGVSQSPSNKVTEKGKDVELRCDPISGHTALYWYRQSLGQGLEFLIYFQGNSAPDKSGLPSDRFSAERTGGSVSTLTIQRTQQEDSAVYLCASSLRRGGGVGETQYFGPGTRLLVL.

V and J are TRBV4-1 and TRBJ2-7; 10 bases align to TRBD2. V was clipped by 0 bases and J by 5 bases; unmatched bases: 16. The CDR3 totals 19 residues. The germline CDR1 and CDR2 sequences are MGHRA and YSYEKL. The CDR3 protein is CASSQDGGVAGGLPDEQYF. The CDR3 region has the DNA TGCGCCAGCAGCCAAGATGGAGGGGTAGCGGGGGGCCTACCGGACGAGCAGTACTTC.

J is TRBJ2-7 and V is TRBV30; 10 positions match TRBD1. After removal of 2 bases from V and 5 bases from J, the junction contained 6 bases not matched to a gene. The germline CDR1 and CDR2 sequences are GTSNPN and SVGIG (reference sequence). The CDR3 covers 14 residues. In DNA form, the CDR3 reads TGTGCCTGGAGTTCGGGGACAGGGGTCCACGAGCAGTACTTC. Its translation: CAWSSGTGVHEQYF.

J is TRBJ1-2 and V is TRBV7-9; 7 nucleotides line up with TRBD1. Looked up from germline, CDR1 is SEHNR and CDR2 is FQNEAQ (reference sequence). The V and J ends lost 2 bases and 6 bases, in that order; junction bases with no gene match: 6. The CDR3 is made up of 14 amino acids. The chain's CDR3 is CASSLQGDGDGYTF. CDR3 bases: TGTGCCAGCAGCTTACAGGGGGACGGCGATGGCTACACCTTC. Supplemented by reference TRBV7-9 and TRBJ1-2, the full variable domain reads DTGVSQNPRHKITKRGQNVTFRCDPISEHNRLYWYRQTLGQGPEFLTYFQNEAQLEKSRLLSDRFSAERPKGSFSTLEIQRTEQGDSAMYLCASSLQGDGDGYTFGSGTRLTVV.

The gene calls are TRBV7-8 and TRBJ1-3; the D is unclear. The V end lost 5 bases, the J end lost 3 bases, and 14 bases lay between the germline ends. The CDR3 contains 15 residues. Germline V gene sequence: CDR1 SGHVS, CDR2 FQNEAQ. CDR3 sequence reads: CASSPTVRGGNTIYF. The CDR3 DNA reads as TGTGCCAGCAGCCCGACCGTCAGAGGTGGAAACACCATATATTTT. The full variable domain, its missing parts supplied by reference TRBV7-8 and TRBJ1-3, is GAGVSQSPRYKVAKRGQDVALRCDPISGHVSLFWYQQALGQGPEFLTYFQNEAQLDKSGLPSDRFFAERPEGSVSTLKIQRTQQEDSAVYLCASSPTVRGGNTIYFGEGSWLTVV.